This entry concerns a single T cell receptor (beta chain). Antigen unknown. The source of the sample is a study of pediatric ulcerative colitis. Study-wide context: Ulcerative colitis patients had pancolitis or left-sided colitis, with confirming histology.

General observations from the study: Ulcerative colitis patients shared more blood-rectal clones than controls. Clonal expansions reduced rectal repertoire diversity in acute severe colitis. Repertoires came from total lymphocyte DNA, so rare subsets like regulatory T cells may be missed.

Profiling relied on immunoSEQ multiplex PCR, and the TCRdb table lists in-frame clones only, not all of them. The data hold 35,000 to 45,000 clones, with less than 85% observed a single time. Trimming at V came to 4 bases and at J to 5 bases, leaving 7 bases not matched to a gene. Germline V gene lookup returns CDR1 SGHRS and CDR2 YFSETQ. CDR3 size: 14 residues. V is TRBV5-1 and J is TRBJ1-2; 8 bases match TRBD1. The receptor comes from a girl between 10 and 17 years old with moderate ulcerative colitis. Sequenced material: blood. CDR3 sequence: CASSPDRGGYGYTF. The CDR3 DNA sequence: TGCGCCAGCAGCCCTGACAGGGGCGGGTATGGCTACACCTTC.